This TCR beta chain was identified in a study of T cell repertoires in cytomegalovirus infection. Overall study context: CMV infection plus the matching HLA type was flagged by public TCR beta signatures. General study findings and limits: HLA-C-restricted CMV clonotypes gave the most frequent clonotype in two of eight donors.

TCRdb independently ran MiXCR on the reads; one entry per CDR3 protein. The table shows under 350,000 distinct CDR3 sequences, with approximately 8.9% occurring only once. In regard to this clonotype: Its antigen is unidentified.

Per the germline V gene, CDR1 is SQVTM and CDR2 is ANQGSEA. Trimming shortened V by 7 bases and J by 8 bases, and 17 bases separated the two germline ends. The CDR3 totals 13 residues. This chain connects TRBV29-1 to TRBJ1-4; D gene uncertain. This sequence was found in a human donor in good health (CMV status not recorded). Some clones in this sample may be carry-over from other donors' samples. Sequencing was done on a sample of PBMCs. In DNA, the CDR3 is TGCAGCGCTGCCGGGAGATTAAGGGAAAAACTGTTTTTT. Its protein product is CSAAGRLREKLFF.